Presented here are 32 T cell receptor beta chains from one specimen sequenced in a study of shared clonotypes between healthy human individuals. Profiling relied on immunoSEQ multiplex PCR, and the TCRdb table lists in-frame clones only, not all of them. The data show about 2.2 million clones, around 95% seen once. As defined, naive CD8 cells were CD45RO-negative and positively selected for CCR7, with terminally differentiated effector memory CD45RA+ cells excluded. The sequenced sample consisted of naive CD8+ T cells from PBMCs. The receptors here all came from a young man in good health. Some clones in this sample may be carry-over from other donors' samples.

The V call is TRBV10-2, the J call TRBJ2-1; D might be TRBD1 (7 bases). Trimming left V 5 bases short and J 6 bases short, with 14 bases between. This CDR3 spans 14 amino acids. From germline, CDR1 is WSHSY and CDR2 SAAADI. CDR3 protein: CASSSDRRGNEQFF. The CDR3 bases are TGCGCCAGCAGTTCGGACAGGAGGGGCAATGAGCAGTTCTTC.

J is TRBJ2-7 and V is TRBV4-3; maybe TRBD2 (7 bases). The CDR3 runs to 16 residues. Germline V gene sequence: CDR1 LGHNA, CDR2 YSLEER. Trimming took 1 base from V and 4 from J, leaving 17 bases between them. The CDR3 loop reads CASSQAQGGGAYEQYF. As DNA, the CDR3 is TGCGCCAGCAGCCAAGCCCAGGGTGGGGGGGCTTACGAGCAGTACTTC.

The V call is TRBV6-5, the J call TRBJ1-6, with TRBD1 matching 7 bases. Germline loops: CDR1 MNHEY, CDR2 SVGAGI. The CDR3 spans 14 residues. With 6 bases clipped from V and 9 bases from J, the junction kept 8 bases outside the gene matches. The CDR3 bases are TGTGCCAGCAGCCCGACAGGGATTTTTTCACCCCTCCACTTT. This gives the protein CASSPTGIFSPLHF.

The chain employs TRBV9 and TRBJ2-1; 10 positions match TRBD2. Germline V lookup: CDR1 SGDLS, CDR2 YYNGEE. V trimming: 6 bases; J trimming: 6 bases; junction bases outside the gene matches: 6. This CDR3 is 14 amino acids long. DNA for the CDR3: TGTGCCAGCACCGAAAGCGGGGGGGGCAATGAGCAGTTCTTC. Translation: CASTESGGGNEQFF.

Note on this clone: This sample also contains other DNA sequences that code for the same CDR3. V is TRBV5-6 and J is TRBJ2-3; D may correspond to TRBD1 or TRBD2 (5 bases each). Per germline, CDR1 SGHDT and CDR2 YYEEEE. Trimming removed 0 bases from V and 4 bases from J, with 6 bases in between. The CDR3 sequence is 13 residues long. CDR3 residues: CASSLAGPDTQYF. For the CDR3, the DNA is TGTGCCAGCAGCTTGGCGGGACCAGATACGCAGTATTTT.

The chain carries TRBV27 and TRBJ2-2; 10 bases line up with TRBD2. CDR1 MNHEY and CDR2 SMNVEV come from the germline V gene (reference sequence). The length of the CDR3 is 15 residues. The junction had 2 bases not matched to a gene; V was cut back by 3 bases and J by 4 bases. CDR3 region: CASSLASGGTGELFF. The CDR3 DNA reads TGTGCCAGCAGTTTGGCTAGCGGGGGCACCGGGGAGCTGTTTTTT.

The chain is built from TRBV27 and TRBJ2-3, with D possibly matching TRBD2 (6 bases). Germline-derived CDR1 and CDR2 are MNHEY and SMNVEV (reference sequence). The CDR3 is 17 amino acids. V was cut by 4 bases and J by 5 bases, with 22 bases left in between. CDR3 protein: CASSSRLSGPKRDTQYF. In DNA form, the CDR3 reads TGTGCCAGCAGTTCCCGTCTAAGCGGGCCCAAGAGAGATACGCAGTATTTT.

On this clone itself: In the same sample, other DNA sequences code for this CDR3. The chain combines TRBV9 with TRBJ2-7; D possibly corresponds to TRBD1 (5 bases). V gave up 4 bases and J gave up 3 bases, with 8 bases separating them. The CDR3 length is 12 residues. Germline assignment: CDR1 SGDLS and CDR2 YYNGEE. CDR3 DNA sequence: TGTGCCAGCAGCCCTGACAGCTACGAGCAGTACTTC. Residues: CASSPDSYEQYF. The complete variable domain, with remaining parts taken from reference TRBV9 and TRBJ2-7, reads DSGVTQTPKHLITATGQRVTLRCSPRSGDLSVYWYQQSLDQGLQFLIQYYNGEERAKGNILERFSAQQFPDLHSELNLSSLELGDSALYFCASSPDSYEQYFGPGTRLTVT.

This clone has just a few counts. The V and J genes are TRBV15 and TRBJ1-5, with D maybe TRBD1 (5 bases). Trimming took 8 bases from V and 4 from J, leaving 15 bases between them. This CDR3 is built from 14 residues. CDR1 and CDR2 (germline): LNHNV, YYDKDF (reference sequence). The CDR3 spells CATEADSRNQPQHF. The CDR3 region has the DNA TGTGCCACCGAGGCTGACAGTAGAAATCAGCCCCAGCATTTT.

The sample holds one count of this clone. This chain uses TRBV7-8 with TRBJ2-7; TRBD2 might be the D (6 bases). The CDR3 is 17 residues long. The V end lost 2 bases, the J end lost 0 bases, and 17 bases lay between the germline ends. Germline values: CDR1 SGHVS, CDR2 FQNEAQ. As DNA, the CDR3 is TGTGCCAGCAGCTTATCCCCAGCGGGCGGGATCTCCTACGAGCAGTACTTC. It codes for CASSLSPAGGISYEQYF.

The V call is TRBV6-5, the J call TRBJ1-5; maybe TRBD1 (5 bases). CDR3 length: 13 residues. From germline, CDR1 is MNHEY and CDR2 SVGAGI. Deletions cut 6 bases from V and 3 bases from J, with 9 bases between. CDR3 amino acids: CASRDRYNQPQHF. CDR3 sequence (DNA): TGTGCCAGCAGAGACAGATACAATCAGCCCCAGCATTTT.

The V and J genes are TRBV2 and TRBJ1-5, with D perhaps TRBD1 (6 bases). CDR3 length: 19 residues. CDR1 is SNHLY and CDR2 is FYNNEI in the germline V gene. V was trimmed by 2 bases and J by 0 bases, leaving 20 bases between them. The CDR3 region has the DNA TGTGCCAGCAGTGAATTAATGGACCGGACAGAAAATAGCAATCAGCCCCAGCATTTT. It specifies CASSELMDRTENSNQPQHF. The full variable domain, completed using reference TRBV2 and TRBJ1-5, is EPEVTQTPSHQVTQMGQEVILRCVPISNHLYFYWYRQILGQKVEFLVSFYNNEISEKSEIFDDQFSVERPDGSNFTLKIRSTKLEDSAMYFCASSELMDRTENSNQPQHFGDGTRLSIL.

Here the CDR3 DNA reads TGTGCCAGCAGCGCCCGAACTAGCGGGAAGGTCAATGAGCAGTTCTTC. As protein: CASSARTSGKVNEQFF. The chain recombines TRBV11-3 with TRBJ2-1; TRBD2 agrees at 10 bases. Looked up from germline, CDR1 is SGHNT and CDR2 is YENEEA. The J segment lost 6 bases and the V segment lost 5 bases, leaving 10 bases of the junction unmatched. The CDR3 contains 16 residues.

The chain carries TRBV19 and TRBJ2-3; 8 nucleotides line up with TRBD2. The CDR3 is 16 amino acids. The trim removed 7 bases at V and 4 bases at J, leaving 13 bases unmatched. Germline V gene lookup returns CDR1 LNHDA and CDR2 SQIVND (reference sequence). The CDR3 coding sequence is TGTGCCAGTATATCGGACCGAGCGGGAGAAGCAGATACGCAGTATTTT. As protein: CASISDRAGEADTQYF.

This clone was detected once. This CDR3 is also generated by other DNA sequences in the sample. The V and J genes are TRBV28 and TRBJ1-1; no clear D gene. V lost 3 bases and J lost 1, with 6 bases in between. The CDR3 loop spans 13 amino acids. CDR1 MDHEN and CDR2 SYDVKM come from the germline V gene. The CDR3 coding sequence is TGTGCCAGCAGTTTCCCTGGGAACACTGAAGCTTTCTTT. The encoded protein is CASSFPGNTEAFF.

This chain links TRBV18 with TRBJ2-7; D gene ambiguous. This CDR3 contains 14 residues. Trimming stripped 0 bases from V and 0 bases from J, with 6 bases between. Germline CDR1 reads KGHSH; CDR2 reads LQKENI. In nucleotides, the CDR3 is TGTGCCAGCTCACCACCGGGCAGCTCCTACGAGCAGTACTTC. Encoded protein: CASSPPGSSYEQYF. The full variable domain, rest sourced from reference TRBV18 and TRBJ2-7, is NAGVMQNPRHLVRRRGQEARLRCSPMKGHSHVYWYRQLPEEGLKFMVYLQKENIIDESGMPKERFSAEFPKEGPSILRIQQVVRGDSAAYFCASSPPGSSYEQYFGPGTRLTVT.

This chain connects TRBV27 to TRBJ2-5; D not resolved. The CDR3 extends over 14 amino acids. The V end was cut by 3 bases, the J end by 1 base, with 9 bases between. Germline CDR1 and CDR2: MNHEY and SMNVEV (reference sequence). The CDR3 DNA reads as TGTGCCAGCAGTTTTCGGAACCCCCAAGAGACCCAGTACTTC. It codes for CASSFRNPQETQYF.

The count of this clone is one. This rearrangement joins TRBV5-5 to TRBJ1-2; 8 bases line up with TRBD1. The CDR3 is 14 amino acids. CDR1 is SGHKS, CDR2 YYEKEE, per germline (reference sequence). With 3 bases clipped from V and 2 bases from J, the junction kept 3 bases outside the gene matches. This chain's CDR3 is CASSWDRQNYGYTF. The CDR3 nucleotides are TGTGCCAGCAGCTGGGACAGGCAAAACTATGGCTACACCTTC.

The chain employs TRBV5-1 and TRBJ1-5, with D possibly TRBD1 on 6 matching bases. V shed 0 bases and J shed 6 bases, with 13 bases lying between them. This CDR3 spans 15 amino acids. Germline values: CDR1 SGHRS, CDR2 YFSETQ. DNA for the CDR3: TGCGCCAGCAGCTTGGTATGGGACATCACTCAGCCCCAGCATTTT. Amino acid sequence: CASSLVWDITQPQHF.

The chain joins TRBV4-1 to TRBJ2-6, with D possibly matching TRBD1 (6 bases). Germline V gene lookup returns CDR1 MGHRA and CDR2 YSYEKL. Trimming shortened V by 4 bases and J by 0 bases, and 22 bases separated the two germline ends. This CDR3 has 20 residues. The CDR3 DNA follows: TGCGCCAGCAGCCCTACGCCAGGGGTCCCCCGATTCTCTGGGGCCAACGTCCTGACTTTC. Translation: CASSPTPGVPRFSGANVLTF.

This chain uses TRBV7-7 with TRBJ2-2; the D is unclear. CDR1 SSHAT and CDR2 FNYEAQ come from the germline V gene (reference sequence). The CDR3 contains 17 residues. Between the trimmed V and J ends, which lost 0 bases and 1 base, there was a span of 12 bases. The CDR3 nucleotides are TGTGCCAGCAGCTTAGCGTTGCGCCCACAGAACACCGGGGAGCTGTTTTTT. It yields the protein CASSLALRPQNTGELFF.

This chain links TRBV15 with TRBJ2-7, with TRBD2 as a possible D gene (5 bases). Germline V CDR1 and CDR2: LNHNV, YYDKDF (reference sequence). With 0 bases removed from V and 3 bases from J, the gap between germline ends came to 27 bases. This CDR3 comprises 20 residues. Here the CDR3 DNA reads TGTGCCACCAGCAGAGATCTCGACGGCGGACTCTCCCTCCCACGCTACGAGCAGTACTTC. Encoded protein: CATSRDLDGGLSLPRYEQYF.

The rearrangement uses TRBV28 and TRBJ2-7; 7 nucleotides agree with TRBD2. Germline-derived CDR1 and CDR2 are MDHEN and SYDVKM. J lost 3 bases, V lost 8 bases, and 22 bases had no gene match. The CDR3 contains 18 residues. CDR3 in amino acids: CASRTFFGEGRTYYEQYF. The CDR3 DNA sequence: TGTGCCAGCCGAACCTTTTTCGGGGAGGGTAGGACTTACTACGAGCAGTACTTC.

The chain employs TRBV5-1 and TRBJ2-7; D is undetermined. The V end lost 1 base, the J end lost 3 bases, and 8 bases lay between the germline ends. The CDR3 sequence is 13 residues long. The germline V gene has CDR1 SGHRS and CDR2 YFSETQ. The CDR3 protein is CASSLTPLYEQYF. The CDR3 DNA follows: TGCGCCAGCAGCTTGACTCCGCTCTACGAGCAGTACTTC.

As concerns this clone: The same CDR3 is also encoded by other DNA sequences in this sample. V and J are TRBV19 and TRBJ2-2; the D is unclear. Germline loops: CDR1 LNHDA, CDR2 SQIVND (reference sequence). CDR3 length: 14 amino acids. V lost 3 bases to trimming and J lost 0 bases, with 5 bases between them. This chain's CDR3 is CASSILSNTGELFF. CDR3 in DNA: TGTGCCAGTAGTATCCTCTCGAACACCGGGGAGCTGTTTTTT.

Note on this clone: The sample holds other DNA sequences that translate to the same CDR3. The chain couples TRBV27 to TRBJ1-5; TRBD1 is a possible D gene (5 bases). Germline CDR1 reads MNHEY; CDR2 reads SMNVEV (reference sequence). The CDR3 is made up of 13 amino acids. Trimming removed 4 bases from V and 4 bases from J, with 8 bases in between. The CDR3 nucleotides read TGTGCCAGCAGTTGGGGGGGGAATCAGCCCCAGCATTTT. As protein: CASSWGGNQPQHF.

This chain connects TRBV30 to TRBJ2-7; D possibly corresponds to TRBD1 (6 bases). CDR3 length equals 15 residues. The germline V and J ends were trimmed by 1 base and 2 bases, with 15 bases remaining between them. The germline V gene has CDR1 GTSNPN and CDR2 SVGIG (reference sequence). CDR3 protein: CAWSGMGALTYEQYF. The CDR3 DNA reads TGTGCCTGGAGTGGAATGGGGGCCCTTACCTACGAGCAGTACTTC.

A remark on this clone: At the DNA level, this CDR3 is encoded by other sequences in the same sample as well. This chain links TRBV6-5 with TRBJ2-1; weak D call: TRBD1 (6 bases). The CDR3 sequence is 16 residues long. Germline V gives CDR1 MNHEY, CDR2 SVGAGI. The V gene lost 0 bases and the J gene lost 0 bases, with 9 bases spanning the gap. The CDR3 DNA is TGTGCCAGCAGTTACTCCCAGGGGAGCTCCTACAATGAGCAGTTCTTC. Translated: CASSYSQGSSYNEQFF.

The J gene is TRBJ2-3, the V gene TRBV10-2; 11 bases map to TRBD2. Unmatched junction bases numbered 7, after V lost 6 bases and J lost 5 bases. This CDR3 is built from 15 residues. The germline CDR1 and CDR2 sequences are WSHSY and SAAADI. The DNA of the CDR3 is TGCGCCAGCAGGATAGCGGGAGGGCCTGGAGATACGCAGTATTTT. Its translation is CASRIAGGPGDTQYF.

The chain is built from TRBV4-3 and TRBJ1-2; 7 bases are shared with TRBD1. V trimming: 0 bases; J trimming: 4 bases; junction bases outside the gene matches: 5. The germline V gene has CDR1 LGHNA and CDR2 YSLEER. This CDR3 comprises 15 residues. CDR3 coding DNA: TGCGCCAGCAGCCAAGAGACAGGGATGAGCTATGGCTACACCTTC. Residues: CASSQETGMSYGYTF.

The chain couples TRBV4-1 to TRBJ2-1; 7 bases match TRBD1. V was pared by 4 bases and J by 0 bases, with 12 bases of the junction left unmatched. The CDR3 is 18 residues long. Germline assignment: CDR1 MGHRA and CDR2 YSYEKL. Written as DNA, the CDR3 is TGCGCCAGCAGCCCGGGGCCGGGACAGCCGCCCTCCTACAATGAGCAGTTCTTC. Its translation: CASSPGPGQPPSYNEQFF.

V is TRBV4-1 and J is TRBJ1-1; weak D call: TRBD1 (5 bases). Trimming pared 0 bases from V and 4 bases from J, leaving 18 bases between. Germline V gene lookup returns CDR1 MGHRA and CDR2 YSYEKL. This CDR3 has 17 residues. Here the CDR3 reads CASSQDPWGIEGTEAFF. CDR3 sequence (DNA): TGCGCCAGCAGCCAAGATCCCTGGGGGATTGAGGGCACTGAAGCTTTCTTT.